The sequence of this T cell receptor (beta chain) was determined in a study of blood T cell repertoires in COVID-19. Study background: From the United States, Italy and Spain came samples of acute and convalescent COVID-19. PBMCs, B-cell-depleted T cells, or T cells were the source of the cDNA or gDNA that made up the material.

In its sample, this clone was seen a few times. Per the authors' pipeline: Counts of nucleated cells, estimated from reference gene primer amplification, were obtained. The method was immunoSEQ multiplex PCR; TCRdb's version includes in-frame clones alone and lacks a portion of them. D and trimming were read from the DNA, whereas the V and J calls and clone size are those reported in that table. The sample contains just over 150,000 clones, approximately 92% of which appear only once. This CDR3 contains 17 residues. The V gene lost 2 bases and the J gene lost 6 bases, with 17 bases spanning the gap. The germline V gene has CDR1 MNHEY and CDR2 SMNVEV (reference sequence).

The receptor comes from a woman between 35 and 50 years old with acute or convalescent COVID-19. This rearrangement joins TRBV27 to TRBJ1-6; no reliable D call. The sequenced material came from peripheral blood. As DNA, the CDR3 is TGTGCCAGCAGTTTAATTTTTGGGGAGTCGTCTAATTCACCCCTCCACTTT. Translated: CASSLIFGESSNSPLHF.